This TCR beta chain emerged from a study of blood T cell repertoires in COVID-19. Sequenced by immunoSEQ multiplex PCR; TCRdb stores in-frame clones only, minus some. The sample carries hundreds of thousands of clones, approximately 86% recorded once. This CDR3 has 16 amino acids. Germline lookup yields CDR1 SGHNT and CDR2 YYREEE (reference sequence). V shed 0 bases and J shed 0 bases, with 11 bases lying between them. The sequenced sample consisted of peripheral blood. This clonotype was obtained from a woman aged 55-70 years with COVID-19, enrolled during active disease. The chain links TRBV5-4 to TRBJ2-3; D gene ambiguous. The CDR3 DNA follows: TGTGCCAGCAGCTTGGGGAGTTTCCGCAGCACAGATACGCAGTATTTT. It codes for CASSLGSFRSTDTQYF.